Here is one TCR beta chain with its context. These data come from a study of PD-L1 blockade in urothelial cancer. Study in general: In terms of prior chemotherapy, patients had received 0 to 3 regimens. Samples came from 3 weeks, at the second dose, and 6 weeks into treatment. T cells numbered a median of 141,255 in the blood samples.

Time point indicated: peripheral blood 6 weeks after treatment start. Trimming removed 3 bases from V and 5 bases from J, with 15 bases in between. The length of the CDR3 is 15 residues. Germline V gene sequence: CDR1 SGHTA, CDR2 FQGNSA. This table comes from immunoSEQ multiplex PCR, and its TCRdb copy is limited to in-frame clones, with some not included. The sample has approximately 110,000 clones, approximately 90% seen once. This clonotype was sampled from a man between 60 and 70 years old with urothelial cancer. This chain joins TRBV7-2 and TRBJ2-3; D is possibly TRBD2 (6 bases). The sequencing here drew on PBMCs, taken around atezolizumab (anti-PD-L1) treatment. CDR3 nucleotide sequence: TGTGCCAGCAGCTTCGCGGGGAGTTCAGGAGATACGCAGTATTTT. Amino acid sequence: CASSFAGSSGDTQYF.